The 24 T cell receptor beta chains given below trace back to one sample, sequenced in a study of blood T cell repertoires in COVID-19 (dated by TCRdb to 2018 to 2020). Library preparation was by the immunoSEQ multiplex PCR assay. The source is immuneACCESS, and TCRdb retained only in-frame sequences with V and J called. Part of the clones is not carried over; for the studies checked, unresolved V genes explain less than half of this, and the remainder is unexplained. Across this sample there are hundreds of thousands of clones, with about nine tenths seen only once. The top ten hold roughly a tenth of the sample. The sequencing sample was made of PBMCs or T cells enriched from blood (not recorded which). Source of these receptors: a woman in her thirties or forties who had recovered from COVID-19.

The CDR3, as DNA: TGTGCCAGCAGCGTGACAGGGGTAGGAAGCACTGAAGCTTTCTTT. Translating it yields CASSVTGVGSTEAFF. This chain links TRBV9 with TRBJ1-1; 8 bases align to TRBD1. Germline V lookup: CDR1 SGDLS, CDR2 YYNGEE. Trimming took 2 bases from V and 4 from J; bases not matched to a gene: 7. The CDR3 contains 15 residues.

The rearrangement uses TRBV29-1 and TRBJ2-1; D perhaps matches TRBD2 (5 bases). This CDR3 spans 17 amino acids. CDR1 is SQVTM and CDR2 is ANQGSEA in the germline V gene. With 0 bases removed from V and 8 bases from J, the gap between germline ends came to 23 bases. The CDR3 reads CSVEDTGSPIQIDEQFF. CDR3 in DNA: TGCAGCGTTGAAGATACGGGATCTCCAATACAAATCGATGAGCAGTTCTTC.

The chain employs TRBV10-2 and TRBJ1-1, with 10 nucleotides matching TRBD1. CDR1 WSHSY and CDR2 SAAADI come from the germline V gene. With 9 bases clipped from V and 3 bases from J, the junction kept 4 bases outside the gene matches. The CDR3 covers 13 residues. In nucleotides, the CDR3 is TGCGCCAGTTGGGACAGGGGATACACTGAAGCTTTCTTT. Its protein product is CASWDRGYTEAFF.

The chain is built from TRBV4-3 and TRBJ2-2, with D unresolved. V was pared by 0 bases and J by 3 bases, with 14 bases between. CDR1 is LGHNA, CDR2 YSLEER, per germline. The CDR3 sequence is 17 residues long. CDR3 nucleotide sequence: TGCGCCAGCAGCCAAGATTGGCTAGGAAGTTACACCGGGGAGCTGTTTTTT. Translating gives CASSQDWLGSYTGELFF.

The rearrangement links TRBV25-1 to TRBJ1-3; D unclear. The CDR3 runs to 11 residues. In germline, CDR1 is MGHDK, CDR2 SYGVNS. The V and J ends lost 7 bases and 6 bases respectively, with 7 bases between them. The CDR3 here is CASTSPNTIYF. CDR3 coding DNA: TGTGCCAGCACCTCTCCAAACACCATATATTTT.

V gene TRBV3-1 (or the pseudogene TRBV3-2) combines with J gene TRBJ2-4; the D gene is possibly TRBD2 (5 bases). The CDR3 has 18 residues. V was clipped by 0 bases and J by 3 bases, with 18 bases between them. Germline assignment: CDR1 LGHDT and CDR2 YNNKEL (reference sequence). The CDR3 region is CASSQDGRGSRGKNIQYF. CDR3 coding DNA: TGTGCCAGCAGCCAAGATGGGCGAGGGAGCCGGGGCAAAAACATTCAGTACTTC.

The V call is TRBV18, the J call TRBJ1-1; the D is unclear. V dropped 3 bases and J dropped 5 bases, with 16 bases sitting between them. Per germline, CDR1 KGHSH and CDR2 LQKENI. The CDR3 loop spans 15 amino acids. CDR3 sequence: CASSPPGRLGTEAFF. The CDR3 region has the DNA TGTGCCAGCTCACCCCCGGGGAGGCTGGGGACTGAAGCTTTCTTT.

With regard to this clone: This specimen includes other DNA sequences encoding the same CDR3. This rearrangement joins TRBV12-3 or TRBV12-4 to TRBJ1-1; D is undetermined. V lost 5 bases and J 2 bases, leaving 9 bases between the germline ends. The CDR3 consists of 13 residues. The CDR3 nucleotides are TGTGCCAGCAGTCTGGGGAGCAACACTGAAGCTTTCTTT. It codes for CASSLGSNTEAFF.

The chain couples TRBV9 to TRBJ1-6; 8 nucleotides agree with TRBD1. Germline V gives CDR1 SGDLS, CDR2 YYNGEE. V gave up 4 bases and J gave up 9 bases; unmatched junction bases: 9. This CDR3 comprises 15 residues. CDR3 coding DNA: TGTGCCAGCAGCCCCTACGCCAGGGGGCCTTCACCCCTCCACTTT. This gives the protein CASSPYARGPSPLHF.

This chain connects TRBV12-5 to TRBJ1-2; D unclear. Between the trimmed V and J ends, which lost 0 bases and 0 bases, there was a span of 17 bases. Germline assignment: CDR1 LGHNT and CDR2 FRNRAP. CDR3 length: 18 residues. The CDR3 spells CASGLVPPGSNSNYGYTF. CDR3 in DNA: TGTGCTAGTGGTTTGGTACCACCTGGGAGCAACTCTAACTATGGCTACACCTTC. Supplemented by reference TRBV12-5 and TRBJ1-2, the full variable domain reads DARVTQTPRHKVTEMGQEVTMRCQPILGHNTVFWYRQTMMQGLELLAYFRNRAPLDDSGMPKDRFSAEMPDATLATLKIQPSEPRDSAVYFCASGLVPPGSNSNYGYTFGSGTRLTVV.

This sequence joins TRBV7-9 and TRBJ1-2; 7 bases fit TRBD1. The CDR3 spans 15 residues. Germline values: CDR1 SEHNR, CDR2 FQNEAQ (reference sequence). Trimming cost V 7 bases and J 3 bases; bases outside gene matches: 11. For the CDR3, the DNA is TGTGCCAGCACCCAGCAAGAGGACAGGCACTATGGCTACACCTTC. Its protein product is CASTQQEDRHYGYTF. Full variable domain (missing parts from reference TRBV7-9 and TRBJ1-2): DTGVSQNPRHKITKRGQNVTFRCDPISEHNRLYWYRQTLGQGPEFLTYFQNEAQLEKSRLLSDRFSAERPKGSFSTLEIQRTEQGDSAMYLCASTQQEDRHYGYTFGSGTRLTVV.

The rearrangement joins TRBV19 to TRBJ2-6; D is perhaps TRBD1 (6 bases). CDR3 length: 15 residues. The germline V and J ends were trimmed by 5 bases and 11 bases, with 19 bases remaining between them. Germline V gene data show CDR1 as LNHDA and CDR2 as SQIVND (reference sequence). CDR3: CASSFPGTHADVLTF. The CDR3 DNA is TGTGCCAGTAGTTTCCCCGGGACACACGCCGACGTCCTGACTTTC.

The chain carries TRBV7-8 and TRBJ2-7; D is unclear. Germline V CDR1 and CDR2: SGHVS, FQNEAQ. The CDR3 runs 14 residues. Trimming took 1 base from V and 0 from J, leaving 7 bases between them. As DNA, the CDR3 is TGTGCCAGCAGCTTAGGTACAATCTCCTACGAGCAGTACTTC. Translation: CASSLGTISYEQYF.

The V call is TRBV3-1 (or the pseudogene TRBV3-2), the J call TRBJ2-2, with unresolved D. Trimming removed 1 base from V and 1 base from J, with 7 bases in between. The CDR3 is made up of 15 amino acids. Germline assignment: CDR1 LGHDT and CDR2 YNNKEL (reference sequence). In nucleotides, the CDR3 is TGTGCCAGCAGCCAAGGGTCACAGAACACCGGGGAGCTGTTTTTT. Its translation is CASSQGSQNTGELFF.

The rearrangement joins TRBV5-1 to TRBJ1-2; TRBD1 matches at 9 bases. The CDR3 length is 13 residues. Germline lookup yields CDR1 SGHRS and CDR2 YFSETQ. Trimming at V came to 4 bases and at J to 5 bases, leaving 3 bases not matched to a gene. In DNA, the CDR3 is TGCGCCAGCAGCCAAGGGACAGGGTATGGCTACACCTTC. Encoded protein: CASSQGTGYGYTF.

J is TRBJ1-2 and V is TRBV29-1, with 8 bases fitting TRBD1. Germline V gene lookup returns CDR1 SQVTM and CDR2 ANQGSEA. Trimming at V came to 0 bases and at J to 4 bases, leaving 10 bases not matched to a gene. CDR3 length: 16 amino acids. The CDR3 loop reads CSVEDSPWTGSYGYTF. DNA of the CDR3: TGCAGCGTTGAAGATTCCCCTTGGACAGGGAGCTATGGCTACACCTTC. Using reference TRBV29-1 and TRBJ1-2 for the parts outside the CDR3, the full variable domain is SAVISQKPSRDICQRGTSLTIQCQVDSQVTMMFWYRQQPGQSLTLIATANQGSEATYESGFVIDKFPISRPNLTFSTLTVSNMSPEDSSIYLCSVEDSPWTGSYGYTFGSGTRLTVV.

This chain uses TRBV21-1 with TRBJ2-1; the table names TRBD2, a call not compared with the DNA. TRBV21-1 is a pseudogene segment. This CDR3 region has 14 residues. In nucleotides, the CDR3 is TGTGCCAGCAGCTCAGCGGGGGGGACCAATGAGCAGTTCTTC. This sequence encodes CASSSAGGTNEQFF.

The CDR3 sequence is CASSATGGATEAFF. The DNA for the CDR3 is TGCGCCAGCAGCGCCACAGGGGGGGCCACTGAAGCTTTCTTT. This chain uses TRBV5-1 with TRBJ1-1, with 8 bases matching TRBD1. V lost 4 bases and J lost 4; bases outside the gene matches: 6. Germline loops: CDR1 SGHRS, CDR2 YFSETQ. CDR3 length equals 14 residues.

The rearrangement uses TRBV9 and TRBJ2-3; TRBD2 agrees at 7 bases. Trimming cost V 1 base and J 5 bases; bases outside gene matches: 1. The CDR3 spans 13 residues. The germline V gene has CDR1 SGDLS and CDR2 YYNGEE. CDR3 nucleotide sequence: TGTGCCAGCAGCGTATCGGGAGGAGATACGCAGTATTTT. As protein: CASSVSGGDTQYF.

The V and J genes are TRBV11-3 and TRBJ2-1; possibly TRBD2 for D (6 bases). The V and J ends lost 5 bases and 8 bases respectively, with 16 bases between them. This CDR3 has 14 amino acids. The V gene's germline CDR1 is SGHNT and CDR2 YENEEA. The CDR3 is CASSPRDFTDEQFF. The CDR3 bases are TGTGCCAGCAGCCCCCGGGACTTCACCGATGAGCAGTTCTTC.

CDR3 DNA sequence: TGTGCCAGTAGCTGGGGACAGGTCAGCTCTGGAAACACCATATATTTT. Encoded protein: CASSWGQVSSGNTIYF. The rearrangement uses TRBV19 and TRBJ1-3, with 8 bases lining up with TRBD1. CDR1 and CDR2 from the germline V gene are LNHDA and SQIVND (reference sequence). V dropped 6 bases and J dropped 0; count of bases not matched to a gene: 7. The CDR3 has 16 residues.

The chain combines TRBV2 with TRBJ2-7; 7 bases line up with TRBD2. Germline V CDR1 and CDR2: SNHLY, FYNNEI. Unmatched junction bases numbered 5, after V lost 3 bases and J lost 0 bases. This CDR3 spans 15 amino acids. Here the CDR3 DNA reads TGTGCCAGCAGTGACGGCGGGAGCAGCTCCTACGAGCAGTACTTC. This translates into CASSDGGSSSYEQYF. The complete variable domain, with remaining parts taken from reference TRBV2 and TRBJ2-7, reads EPEVTQTPSHQVTQMGQEVILRCVPISNHLYFYWYRQILGQKVEFLVSFYNNEISEKSEIFDDQFSVERPDGSNFTLKIRSTKLEDSAMYFCASSDGGSSSYEQYFGPGTRLTVT.

CDR3 residues: CASSPRSGTGDTDTQYF. For the CDR3, the DNA is TGTGCCAGCAGCCCTCGATCCGGGACAGGGGACACAGATACGCAGTATTTT. The chain joins TRBV11-3 to TRBJ2-3, with 10 bases fitting TRBD1. The germline gives CDR1 SGHNT, CDR2 YENEEA. The CDR3 is 17 amino acids. V was clipped by 5 bases and J by 2 bases; unmatched bases: 10.

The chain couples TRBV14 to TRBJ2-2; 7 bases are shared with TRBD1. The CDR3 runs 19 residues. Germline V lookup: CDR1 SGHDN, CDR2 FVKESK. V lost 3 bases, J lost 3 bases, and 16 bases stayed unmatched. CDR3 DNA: TGTGCCAGCAGCCATCATGCCCCCAGGGGGTGGACCCACACCGGGGAGCTGTTTTTT. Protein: CASSHHAPRGWTHTGELFF.